A selection of T cell receptor beta chains follows, all from one sample in a study of yellow fever vaccine responses in identical twins. In TCRdb, the RT-PCR reads were re-called with MiXCR into one record per CDR3 protein. The sample yields several hundred distinct CDR3 sequences, more than 65% seen once. The sequencing here drew on T cells from blood (PBMCs), unsorted or a sorted subset (not recorded which), taken before or after yellow fever vaccination (not recorded which). These receptors were collected from a female donor who received the yellow fever vaccine. The CDR3 runs from the conserved cysteine through the conserved F or W.

V	J	CDR3
TRBV7-3	TRBJ1-6	CASSLGQAEIIHSLHF
TRBV29-1	TRBJ1-1	CSVQGGTEAFF
TRBV6-5	TRBJ2-5	CASSSGPEPSETQYF
TRBV7-7	TRBJ1-1	CASSFRTGSEAFF
TRBV5-5	TRBJ2-1	CASSLAYNEQFF
TRBV10-3	TRBJ1-5	CAISEGTVSNQPQHF
TRBV2	TRBJ2-1	CASSAFTSGYNEQFF
TRBV11-3	TRBJ2-5	CASSSYQETQYF
TRBV4-1	TRBJ1-1	CASSQSASMNTEAFF
TRBV18	TRBJ2-1	CASSPPVDSVTYNEQFF
TRBV6-1	TRBJ2-2	CASSATNTGELFF
TRBV4-2	TRBJ2-2	CASTTDWTNTGELFF
TRBV4-3	TRBJ1-5	CASSQDRWLNQPQHF
TRBV4-1	TRBJ1-2	CASSQERGYGYTF
TRBV5-5	TRBJ1-2	CASSLGTYQGRDGYTF
TRBV27	TRBJ2-3	CASKSGEGPDTQYF
TRBV10-1	TRBJ2-2	CASSDPGGIYRTGELFF
TRBV27	TRBJ2-1	CASSLSTPSSYNEQFF
TRBV4-1	TRBJ2-1	CASSQEFTNNEQFF
TRBV5-6	TRBJ2-1	CASSQRGLTNEQFF
TRBV12-1	TRBJ2-7	CASSYDPYEQYF
TRBV6-5	TRBJ1-1	CASSSGEPSTEAFF
TRBV4-3	TRBJ1-5	CASSQDPGNQPQHF
TRBV9	TRBJ1-5	CASGGQGNQPQHF
TRBV6-1	TRBJ1-5	CASSLGGHQPQHF
TRBV7-8	TRBJ2-5	CASSSWTGSETQYF
TRBV6-4	TRBJ2-1	CASSVGTGSYNEQFF
TRBV13	TRBJ2-3	CASSLLGGLAEYF
TRBV7-2	TRBJ2-5	CASSPSGGARETQYF
TRBV4-3	TRBJ1-2	CASSPTPTGKDGYTF
TRBV4-1	TRBJ1-3	CASSQVEGHGNTIYF
TRBV4-3	TRBJ1-4	CASSQDVRTANEKLFF
TRBV6-5	TRBJ2-5	CASSYASGGAETQYF
TRBV4-3	TRBJ2-1	CASSQDSGSSYNEQFF
TRBV10-3	TRBJ1-2	CAISPTGAEDTYGYTF
TRBV3-1	TRBJ2-2	CASSSSYRDLDTGELFF
TRBV4-3	TRBJ2-1	CASSQGPGQVYNEQFF
TRBV20-1	TRBJ2-7	CSAYTGTSTEQYF
TRBV11-1	TRBJ2-7	CASSWAVGYEQYF
TRBV7-9	TRBJ2-5	CASSLGRMETQYF
TRBV5-4	TRBJ2-7	CASTLGLESSDEQYF
TRBV6-1	TRBJ2-2	CASGGTNTGELFF
TRBV11-1	TRBJ2-7	CASSPSGGRTLSYEQYF
TRBV4-1	TRBJ1-2	CASSQVAGTSYGYTF
TRBV4-3	TRBJ2-1	CASSQDALSSYNEQFF
TRBV27	TRBJ2-7	CASSRLAGGSYEQYF
TRBV4-3	TRBJ1-1	CASSQELNTEAFF
TRBV26	TRBJ1-1	CASGSSMNTEAFF
TRBV10-3	TRBJ1-1	CAISSGTGVTEAFF
TRBV23-1	TRBJ1-1	CASPAWDRAERDTEAFF
TRBV7-3	TRBJ2-3	CASSLIAGPRDTQYF
TRBV30	TRBJ1-1	CAWTVGGNTEAFF
TRBV6-5	TRBJ1-5	CASSSTTGGSQHF
TRBV6-5	TRBJ1-2	CASSYATGTGGGYTF
TRBV5-1	TRBJ1-2	CASSLANYGYTF
TRBV29-1	TRBJ2-7	CSVRPGTGLGAYEQYF
TRBV11-3	TRBJ2-3	CASSPSGLSTDTQYF
TRBV29-1	TRBJ1-2	CSVVVGHGYTF
TRBV9	TRBJ2-3	CASSVEGGGTDTQYF
TRBV4-2	TRBJ1-6	CASSRDRGSPLHF